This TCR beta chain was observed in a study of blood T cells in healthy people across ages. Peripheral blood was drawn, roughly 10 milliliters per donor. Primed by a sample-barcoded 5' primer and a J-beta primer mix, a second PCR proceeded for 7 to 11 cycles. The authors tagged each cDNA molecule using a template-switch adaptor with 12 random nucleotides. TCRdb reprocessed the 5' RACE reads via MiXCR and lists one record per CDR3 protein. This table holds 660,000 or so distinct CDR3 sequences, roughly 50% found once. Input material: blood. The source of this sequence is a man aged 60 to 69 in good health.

The CDR3 loop reads CASSYSWPEGRGQETQYF. The CDR3 DNA sequence: TGTGCCAGCAGTTACAGCTGGCCAGAGGGAAGAGGCCAAGAGACCCAGTACTTC. The V gene is TRBV6-5, the J gene TRBJ2-5, with D possibly matching TRBD2 (5 bases). There are 18 residues in the CDR3. The germline CDR1 and CDR2 sequences are MNHEY and SVGAGI. The ends were cut back, 2 bases at V and 1 base at J, with 20 bases in the middle.